This T cell receptor (beta chain) was obtained from a study of T cell responses to AZD1222 COVID-19 vaccine. Notes on the study in general: Across spike, vaccine-associated CD4 TCRs were found, dominant at 160-218 and 743-854. After two AZD1222 doses, spike-specific TCR breadth and depth rose versus day 0. Females made up more of the donors, who were largely white British, and clonal diversity may have come out too low.

Details on this clone: Its antigen is still unknown.

The CDR3 runs to 12 residues. With 6 bases removed from V and 6 bases from J, the gap between germline ends came to 9 bases. Germline-derived CDR1 and CDR2 are MDHEN and SYDVKM. Generated by immunoSEQ multiplex PCR, the TCRdb table keeps only in-frame clones and is missing some. This sample has roughly 150,000 clones, with just under 95% found just once. Sequences were derived from peripheral blood, sampled on day 0 of AZD1222 vaccination. This TCR came from an adult in good health. The gene calls are TRBV28 and TRBJ2-1; a possible D gene is TRBD1 (6 bases). CDR3 loop: CASRLGGNEQFF. CDR3 in DNA: TGTGCCAGCAGGCTAGGGGGCAATGAGCAGTTCTTC.